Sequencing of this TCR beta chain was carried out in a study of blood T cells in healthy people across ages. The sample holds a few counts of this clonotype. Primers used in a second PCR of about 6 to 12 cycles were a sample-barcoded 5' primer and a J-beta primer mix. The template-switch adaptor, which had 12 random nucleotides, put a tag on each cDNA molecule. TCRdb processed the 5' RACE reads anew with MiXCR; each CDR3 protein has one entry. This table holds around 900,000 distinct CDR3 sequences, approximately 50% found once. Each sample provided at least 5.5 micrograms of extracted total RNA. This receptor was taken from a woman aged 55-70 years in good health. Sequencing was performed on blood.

The chain's CDR3 is CATSNPIWIREASTDTQYF. CDR3 DNA sequence: TGTGCCACCAGCAACCCGATATGGATCCGGGAGGCTAGCACAGATACGCAGTATTTT. J is TRBJ2-3 and V is TRBV15; 7 nucleotides agree with TRBD2. CDR3 length equals 19 residues. V was pared by 4 bases and J by 0 bases, with 16 bases of the junction left unmatched. Germline CDR1 is LNHNV and CDR2 is YYDKDF (reference sequence).